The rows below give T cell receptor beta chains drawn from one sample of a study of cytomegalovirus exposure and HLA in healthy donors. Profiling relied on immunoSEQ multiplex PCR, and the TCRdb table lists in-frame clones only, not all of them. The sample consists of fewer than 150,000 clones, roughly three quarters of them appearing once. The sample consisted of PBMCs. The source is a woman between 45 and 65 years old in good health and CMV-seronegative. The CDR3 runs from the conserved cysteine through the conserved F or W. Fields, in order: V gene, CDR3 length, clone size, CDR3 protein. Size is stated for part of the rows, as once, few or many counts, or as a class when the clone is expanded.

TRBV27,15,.,CASSLSRGLYYGYTF
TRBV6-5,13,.,CASRRVRYNEQFF
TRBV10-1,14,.,CASRRRPPYNEQFF
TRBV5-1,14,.,CASNPQGAPYEQYF
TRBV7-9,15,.,CASSLRGTGGETQYF
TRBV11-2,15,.,CASNRAGVSYNEQFF
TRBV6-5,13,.,CASARQGTYEQYF
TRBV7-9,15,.,CASSYLRTSIETQYF
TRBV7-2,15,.,CASSSAGTGLVEQYF
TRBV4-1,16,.,CASSQDLQGKLYGYTF
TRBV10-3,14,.,CGVGLAAYTGELFF
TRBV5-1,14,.,CASSLGDSSYEQYF
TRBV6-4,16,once,CASSAQPGQGYNEQFF
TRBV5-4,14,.,CASSRDRSTDTQYF
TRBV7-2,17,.,CASSPPSSGGPGSTQYF
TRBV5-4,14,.,CASSLRGTKETQYF
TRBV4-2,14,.,CASSQELAKNIQYF
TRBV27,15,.,CASTSSARGNTEAFF
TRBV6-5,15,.,CASRKTRDRDHEQYF
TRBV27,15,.,CASSLFGWDTGELFF
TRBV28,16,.,CASSSTLDRANTEAFF
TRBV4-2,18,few,CASSQRRQAFDSNEKLFF
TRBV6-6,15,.,CASRIPGDSNQPQHF
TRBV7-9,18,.,CASSTTSGRTNPYNEQFF
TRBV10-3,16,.,CAISAPIAGEGDTQYF
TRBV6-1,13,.,CASSELRADEQFF
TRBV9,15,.,CASSVRGENYNEQFF
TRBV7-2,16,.,CASSPDRASSWEKLFF
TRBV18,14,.,CASSRRQGGDEQYF
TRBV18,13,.,CASSLGPGEKLFF
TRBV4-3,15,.,CASSQELRVLYGYTF
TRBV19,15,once,CASSLTGTNTDTQYF
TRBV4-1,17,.,CASSQESRGGPGYEQYF
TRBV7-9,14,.,CASSTGISGNTIYF
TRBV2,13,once,CASSSRQDLGYTF
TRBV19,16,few,CASSIWEGVGTGELFF